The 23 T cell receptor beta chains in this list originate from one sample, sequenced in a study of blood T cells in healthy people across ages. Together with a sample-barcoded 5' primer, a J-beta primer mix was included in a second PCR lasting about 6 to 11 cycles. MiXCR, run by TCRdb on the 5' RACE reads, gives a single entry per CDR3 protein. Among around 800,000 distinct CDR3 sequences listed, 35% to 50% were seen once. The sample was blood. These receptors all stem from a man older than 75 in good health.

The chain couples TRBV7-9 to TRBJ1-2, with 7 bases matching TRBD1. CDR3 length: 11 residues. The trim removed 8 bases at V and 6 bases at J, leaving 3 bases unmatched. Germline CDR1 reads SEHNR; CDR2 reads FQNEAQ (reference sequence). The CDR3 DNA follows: TGTGCCAGCGGAGACAGGGATGGCTACACCTTC. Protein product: CASGDRDGYTF.

The CDR3 region is CASSGLRVHEQFF. The CDR3 DNA reads TGTGCCAGCAGCGGGCTCAGGGTTCATGAGCAGTTCTTC. The chain couples TRBV7-8 to TRBJ2-1; perhaps TRBD1 as D (5 bases). V gave up 5 bases and J gave up 8 bases, with 13 bases separating them. Looked up from germline, CDR1 is SGHVS and CDR2 is FQNEAQ. The CDR3 consists of 13 residues.

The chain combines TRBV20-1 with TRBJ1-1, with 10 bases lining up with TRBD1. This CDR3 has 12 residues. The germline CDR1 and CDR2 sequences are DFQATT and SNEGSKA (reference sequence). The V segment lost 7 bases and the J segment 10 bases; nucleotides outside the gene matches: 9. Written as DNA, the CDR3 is TGCAGTGTACGCACCGGGACAGGGGCAGCTTTCTTT. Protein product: CSVRTGTGAAFF.

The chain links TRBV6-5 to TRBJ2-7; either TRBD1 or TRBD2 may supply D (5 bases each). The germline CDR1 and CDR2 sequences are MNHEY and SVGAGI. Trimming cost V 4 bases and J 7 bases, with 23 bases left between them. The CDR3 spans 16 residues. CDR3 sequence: CASSSFATGPNNEQYF. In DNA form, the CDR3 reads TGTGCCAGCAGTTCGTTTGCAACGGGACCCAACAATGAGCAGTACTTC.

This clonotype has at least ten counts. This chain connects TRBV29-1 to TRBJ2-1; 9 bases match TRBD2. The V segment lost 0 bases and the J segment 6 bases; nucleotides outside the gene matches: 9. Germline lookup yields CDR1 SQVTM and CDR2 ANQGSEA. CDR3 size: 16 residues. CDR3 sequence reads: CSVEDPGSGRSNEQFF. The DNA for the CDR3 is TGCAGCGTTGAAGATCCGGGTAGCGGGAGAAGCAATGAGCAGTTCTTC.

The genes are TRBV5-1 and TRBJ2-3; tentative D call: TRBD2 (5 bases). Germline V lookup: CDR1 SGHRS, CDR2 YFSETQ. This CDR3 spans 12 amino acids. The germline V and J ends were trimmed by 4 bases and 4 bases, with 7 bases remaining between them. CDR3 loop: CASSQEADTQYF. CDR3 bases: TGCGCCAGCAGCCAGGAGGCAGATACGCAGTATTTT. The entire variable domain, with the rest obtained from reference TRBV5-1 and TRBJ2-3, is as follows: KAGVTQTPRYLIKTRGQQVTLSCSPISGHRSVSWYQQTPGQGLQFLFEYFSETQRNKGNFPGRFSGRQFSNSRSEMNVSTLELGDSALYLCASSQEADTQYFGPGTRLTVL.

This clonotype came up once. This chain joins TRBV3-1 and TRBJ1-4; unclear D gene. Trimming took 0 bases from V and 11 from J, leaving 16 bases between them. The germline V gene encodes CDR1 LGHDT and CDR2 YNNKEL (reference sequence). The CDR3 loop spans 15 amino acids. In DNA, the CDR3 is TGTGCCAGCAGCCAAGATGCTGGCGGACCACGGAAACTGTTTTTT. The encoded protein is CASSQDAGGPRKLFF. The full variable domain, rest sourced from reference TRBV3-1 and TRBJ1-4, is DTAVSQTPKYLVTQMGNDKSIKCEQNLGHDTMYWYKQDSKKFLKIMFSYNNKELIINETVPNRFSPKSPDKAHLNLHINSLELGDSAVYFCASSQDAGGPRKLFFGSGTQLSVL.

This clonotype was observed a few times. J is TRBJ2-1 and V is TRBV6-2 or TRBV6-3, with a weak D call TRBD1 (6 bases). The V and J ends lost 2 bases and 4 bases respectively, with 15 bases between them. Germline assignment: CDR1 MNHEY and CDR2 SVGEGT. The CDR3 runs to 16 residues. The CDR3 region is CASSYGSGHLYNEQFF. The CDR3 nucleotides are TGTGCCAGCAGTTACGGTTCGGGACACCTATACAATGAGCAGTTCTTC.

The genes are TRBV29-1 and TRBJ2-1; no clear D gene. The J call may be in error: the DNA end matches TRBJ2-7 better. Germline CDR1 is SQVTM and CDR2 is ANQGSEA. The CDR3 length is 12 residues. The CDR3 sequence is CSVAPSYNEQYF. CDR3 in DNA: TGCAGCGTTGCCCCCTCCTACAATGAGCAGTACTTC.

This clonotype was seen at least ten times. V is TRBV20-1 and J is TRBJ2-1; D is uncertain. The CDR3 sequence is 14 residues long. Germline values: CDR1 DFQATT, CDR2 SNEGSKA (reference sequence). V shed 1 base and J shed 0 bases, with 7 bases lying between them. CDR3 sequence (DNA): TGCAGTGCTAGAGGCGCGTCCTCCTACAATGAGCAGTTCTTC. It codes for CSARGASSYNEQFF.

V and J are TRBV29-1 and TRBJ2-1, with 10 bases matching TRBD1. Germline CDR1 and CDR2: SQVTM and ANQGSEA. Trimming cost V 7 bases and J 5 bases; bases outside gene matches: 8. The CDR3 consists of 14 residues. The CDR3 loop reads CSARSGTGDNEQFF. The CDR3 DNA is TGCAGCGCCCGATCCGGGACAGGGGACAATGAGCAGTTCTTC.

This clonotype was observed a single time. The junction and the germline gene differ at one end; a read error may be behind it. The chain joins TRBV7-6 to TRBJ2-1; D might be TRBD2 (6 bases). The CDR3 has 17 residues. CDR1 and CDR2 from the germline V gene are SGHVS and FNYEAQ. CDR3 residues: CAGSLADVGYELDEQFF. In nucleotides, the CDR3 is TGTGCCGGCAGCTTAGCGGACGTGGGCTACGAATTGGATGAGCAGTTCTTC.

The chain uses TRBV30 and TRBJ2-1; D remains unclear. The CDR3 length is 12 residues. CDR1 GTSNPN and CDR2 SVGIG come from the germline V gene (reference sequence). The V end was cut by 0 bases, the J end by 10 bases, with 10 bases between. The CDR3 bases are TGTGCCTGGAGTGTTGGGTACGACGAGCAGTTCTTC. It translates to CAWSVGYDEQFF.

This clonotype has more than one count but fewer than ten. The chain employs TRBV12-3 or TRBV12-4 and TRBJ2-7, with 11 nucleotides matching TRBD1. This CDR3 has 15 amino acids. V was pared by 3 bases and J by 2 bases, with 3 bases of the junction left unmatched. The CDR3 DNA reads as TGTGCCAGCAGTTTCGTGGACAGGGGGCCCTACGAGCAGTACTTC. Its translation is CASSFVDRGPYEQYF.

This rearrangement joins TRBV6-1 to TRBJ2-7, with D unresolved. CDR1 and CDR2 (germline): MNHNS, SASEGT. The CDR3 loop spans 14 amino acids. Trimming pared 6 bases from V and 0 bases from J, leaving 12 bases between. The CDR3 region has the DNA TGTGCCAGCAGCGATAACATAAACTCCTACGAGCAGTACTTC. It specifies CASSDNINSYEQYF.

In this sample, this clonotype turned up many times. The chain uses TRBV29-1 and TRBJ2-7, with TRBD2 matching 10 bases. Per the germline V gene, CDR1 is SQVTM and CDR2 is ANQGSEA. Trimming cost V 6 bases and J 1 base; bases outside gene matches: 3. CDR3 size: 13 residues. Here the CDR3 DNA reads TGCAGCGTAACTAGCGGGGCGTCCTACGAGCAGTACTTC. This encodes CSVTSGASYEQYF.

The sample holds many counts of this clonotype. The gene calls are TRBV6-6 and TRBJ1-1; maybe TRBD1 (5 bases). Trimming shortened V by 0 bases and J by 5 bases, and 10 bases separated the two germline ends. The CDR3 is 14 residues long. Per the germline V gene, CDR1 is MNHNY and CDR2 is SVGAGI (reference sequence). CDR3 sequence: CASSYSGGGTEAFF. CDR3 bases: TGTGCCAGCAGTTACTCGGGGGGAGGGACTGAAGCTTTCTTT.

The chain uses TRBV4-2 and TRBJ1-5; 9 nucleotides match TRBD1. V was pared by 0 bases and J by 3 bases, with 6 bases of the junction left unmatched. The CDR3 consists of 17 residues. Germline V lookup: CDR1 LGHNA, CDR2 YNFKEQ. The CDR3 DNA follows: TGTGCCAGCAGCCAAGACTACAGGGGGCGAGACAATCAGCCCCAGCATTTT. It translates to CASSQDYRGRDNQPQHF.

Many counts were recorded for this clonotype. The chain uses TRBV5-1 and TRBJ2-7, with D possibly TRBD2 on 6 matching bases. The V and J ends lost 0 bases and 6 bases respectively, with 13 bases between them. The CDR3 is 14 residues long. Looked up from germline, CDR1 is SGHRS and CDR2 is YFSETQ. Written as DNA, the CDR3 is TGCGCCAGCAGCTTGGCCCCGGGGGAGGCCGAGCAGTACTTC. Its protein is CASSLAPGEAEQYF.

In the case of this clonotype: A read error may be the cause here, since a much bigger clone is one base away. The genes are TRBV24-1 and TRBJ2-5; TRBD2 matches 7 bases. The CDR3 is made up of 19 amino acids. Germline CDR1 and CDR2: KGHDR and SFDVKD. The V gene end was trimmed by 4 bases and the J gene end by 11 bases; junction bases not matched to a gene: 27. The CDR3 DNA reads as TGTGCCACCAGTGACCGGACTAGGGGAACCACGTCACGGAACAATGAGCAGTACTTC. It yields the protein CATSDRTRGTTSRNNEQYF.

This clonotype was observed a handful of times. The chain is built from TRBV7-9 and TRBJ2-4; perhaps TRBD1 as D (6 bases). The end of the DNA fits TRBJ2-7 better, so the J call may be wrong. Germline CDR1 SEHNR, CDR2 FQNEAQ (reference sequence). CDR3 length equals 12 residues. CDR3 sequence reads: CASSRDKYEQYF. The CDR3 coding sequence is TGTGCCAGCAGCCGGGACAAATACGAGCAGTACTTC.

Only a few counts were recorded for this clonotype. The CDR3 here is CASSVSGGVSYEQYF. CDR3 nucleotide sequence: TGTGCCAGCAGCGTATCAGGCGGGGTCTCCTACGAGCAGTACTTC. J is TRBJ2-7 and V is TRBV9; a possible D gene is TRBD2 (6 bases). The CDR3 consists of 15 residues. Germline assignment: CDR1 SGDLS and CDR2 YYNGEE. Trimming shortened V by 1 base and J by 0 bases, and 11 bases separated the two germline ends.

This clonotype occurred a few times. The CDR3, as DNA: TGTGCCAGCAGGGGCCGGGTTGGTGGCACTGAAGCTTTCTTT. It codes for CASRGRVGGTEAFF. This chain links TRBV6-5 with TRBJ1-1; D ambiguous. The length of the CDR3 is 14 residues. The ends were cut back, 6 bases at V and 4 bases at J, with 15 bases in the middle. Germline V gene data show CDR1 as MNHEY and CDR2 as SVGAGI.